These 9 T cell receptor beta chains came from one sample sequenced in a study of T cell responses to AZD1222 COVID-19 vaccine (dated by TCRdb to the early 2020s). The sample's time point, from its label and the paper: baseline before first vaccination. Libraries were constructed by the immunoSEQ multiplex PCR assay. Not all clones reach the TCRdb copy of this immuneACCESS table, which keeps in-frame sequences only. Checked studies attribute under half of the gap to unresolved V genes and leave the rest unexplained. For this sample there are around 160,000 clones; around 89% appear just once. Clones ranked in the top ten supply about 16% of the sample. This material consisted of peripheral blood, taken on day 0 of AZD1222 vaccination. These receptor sequences come from an adult in good health.

The rearrangement links TRBV9 to TRBJ1-2; D unresolved. The germline V gene has CDR1 SGDLS and CDR2 YYNGEE. The CDR3 contains 12 residues. The germline V and J ends were trimmed by 0 bases and 4 bases, with 4 bases remaining between them. In DNA, the CDR3 is TGTGCCAGCAGCGTAGATGGCTATGGCTACACCTTC. Translated: CASSVDGYGYTF.

This clone appeared a single time. The chain is built from TRBV4-2 and TRBJ2-3; TRBD1 aligns across 7 bases. Trimming cost V 4 bases and J 4 bases; bases outside gene matches: 5. The CDR3 runs 14 residues. The germline CDR1 and CDR2 sequences are LGHNA and YNFKEQ. CDR3 in amino acids: CASSPRTGPDTQYF. The DNA of the CDR3 is TGTGCCAGCAGCCCTAGGACAGGTCCAGATACGCAGTATTTT.

The CDR3 nucleotides are TGCGCCAGCAGCCGCGGGCAGGGAAACTATGGCTACACCTTC. This encodes CASSRGQGNYGYTF. This chain joins TRBV4-1 and TRBJ1-2, with D perhaps TRBD1 (5 bases). Trimming left V 4 bases short and J 2 bases short, with 11 bases between. CDR1 MGHRA and CDR2 YSYEKL come from the germline V gene. The CDR3 is 14 residues long.

The chain uses TRBV6-5 and TRBJ1-5; 8 bases match TRBD1. In germline, CDR1 is MNHEY, CDR2 SVGAGI. Losses at the gene ends were 2 bases for V and 2 bases for J; bases not matched to a gene: 5. The CDR3 is 16 amino acids. This CDR3 is CASSYGQGAGNQPQHF. The CDR3 nucleotides are TGTGCCAGCAGTTACGGGCAGGGGGCGGGCAATCAGCCCCAGCATTTT.

The genes are TRBV11-1 and TRBJ2-7; D gene ambiguous. This CDR3 is built from 14 residues. V dropped 7 bases and J dropped 0 bases, with 13 bases sitting between them. Germline CDR1 is SGHAT and CDR2 is FQDESV (reference sequence). The CDR3 region has the DNA TGTGCCAGCACGGGTTCCGGAGACTCCTACGAGCAGTACTTC. It codes for CASTGSGDSYEQYF.

This clone was observed a single time. The rearrangement links TRBV24-1 to TRBJ2-3; D possibly matches TRBD1 or TRBD2 (5 bases each). The V end was cut by 4 bases, the J end by 2 bases, with 9 bases between. Germline loops: CDR1 KGHDR, CDR2 SFDVKD. CDR3 length: 14 amino acids. CDR3 protein: CATSDSGHTDTQYF. DNA for the CDR3: TGTGCCACCAGTGACTCGGGGCACACAGATACGCAGTATTTT.

This chain links TRBV7-8 with TRBJ1-1, with no clear D. V shed 0 bases and J shed 6 bases, with 8 bases lying between them. The CDR3 consists of 13 residues. Germline V lookup: CDR1 SGHVS, CDR2 FQNEAQ. This CDR3 is CASSLAGSPEAFF. CDR3 sequence (DNA): TGTGCCAGCAGCTTAGCAGGTTCGCCTGAAGCTTTCTTT. Combining the CDR3 with reference TRBV7-8 and TRBJ1-1 gives the whole variable domain GAGVSQSPRYKVAKRGQDVALRCDPISGHVSLFWYQQALGQGPEFLTYFQNEAQLDKSGLPSDRFFAERPEGSVSTLKIQRTQQEDSAVYLCASSLAGSPEAFFGQGTRLTVV.

This clone was recorded a few times. The V call is TRBV7-2, the J call TRBJ2-1, with D possibly matching TRBD2 (6 bases). The CDR3 extends over 14 amino acids. V dropped 5 bases and J dropped 8 bases, with 16 bases sitting between them. Germline CDR1 reads SGHTA; CDR2 reads FQGNSA. In DNA, the CDR3 is TGTGCCAGCAGCCGGGGCGATCCTAGCGATGAGCAGTTCTTC. Translated: CASSRGDPSDEQFF.

The chain has TRBV6-5 and TRBJ1-2; TRBD1 matches 7 bases. CDR1 MNHEY and CDR2 SVGAGI come from the germline V gene. Trimming cost V 6 bases and J 4 bases; bases outside gene matches: 11. CDR3 length: 15 residues. The DNA for the CDR3 is TGTGCCAGCAGCTCCGTCCAAGGGGGCGGCTATGGCTACACCTTC. It encodes CASSSVQGGGYGYTF.